This T cell receptor (beta chain) came from a study of cytomegalovirus exposure and HLA in healthy donors. In the case of this clone: What it recognizes is unknown.

Broader study findings: TCR beta V- and J-gene trimming, according to a later analysis, was linked to a missense DCLRE1C variant.

Primers: 60 Vbeta forward and 13 Jbeta reverse. The method was immunoSEQ multiplex PCR; TCRdb's version includes in-frame clones alone and lacks a portion of them. This sample has about 220,000 clones; about 77% occur once, and the top ten carry roughly 1.9%. This clonotype originated in a woman under 40 in good health and CMV-seronegative. The sample taken for sequencing was PBMCs.

The CDR3 DNA follows: TGTGCCAGCAGCGTAGGGGTAGCGGGCGTGGTTGGAAATGAGCAGTTCTTC. Its protein is CASSVGVAGVVGNEQFF. The V and J genes are TRBV9 and TRBJ2-1; TRBD2 matches at 7 bases. The J segment lost 7 bases and the V segment lost 0 bases, leaving 13 bases of the junction unmatched. The germline gives CDR1 SGDLS, CDR2 YYNGEE. The CDR3 contains 17 residues.